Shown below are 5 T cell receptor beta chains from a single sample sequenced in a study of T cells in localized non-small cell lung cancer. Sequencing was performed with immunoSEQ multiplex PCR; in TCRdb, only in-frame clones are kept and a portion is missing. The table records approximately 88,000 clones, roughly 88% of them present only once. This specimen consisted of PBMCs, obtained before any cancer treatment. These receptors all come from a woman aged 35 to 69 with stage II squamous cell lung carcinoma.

CDR3 bases: TGTGCCAGCAGTCAACTAGCGGGGGGCGGCAGCGGGGAGCTGTTTTTT. Amino acids: CASSQLAGGGSGELFF. The rearrangement uses TRBV27 and TRBJ2-2, with TRBD2 matching over 12 bases. With 5 bases clipped from V and 7 bases from J, the junction kept 8 bases outside the gene matches. Per the germline V gene, CDR1 is MNHEY and CDR2 is SMNVEV (reference sequence). The CDR3 totals 16 residues.

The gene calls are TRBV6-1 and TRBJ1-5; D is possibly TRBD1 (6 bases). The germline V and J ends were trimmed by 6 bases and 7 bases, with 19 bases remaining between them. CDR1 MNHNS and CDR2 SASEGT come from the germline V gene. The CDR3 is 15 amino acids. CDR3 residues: CASRYIRTAGQPQHF. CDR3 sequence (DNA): TGTGCCAGCAGATACATCCGGACAGCCGGCCAGCCCCAGCATTTT.

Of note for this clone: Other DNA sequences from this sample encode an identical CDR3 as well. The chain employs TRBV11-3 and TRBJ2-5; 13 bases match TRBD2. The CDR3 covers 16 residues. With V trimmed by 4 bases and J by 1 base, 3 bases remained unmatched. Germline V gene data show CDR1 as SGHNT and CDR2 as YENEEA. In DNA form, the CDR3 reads TGTGCCAGCAGCTCTCGACTAGCGGGGGGCCAAGAGACCCAGTACTTC. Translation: CASSSRLAGGQETQYF.

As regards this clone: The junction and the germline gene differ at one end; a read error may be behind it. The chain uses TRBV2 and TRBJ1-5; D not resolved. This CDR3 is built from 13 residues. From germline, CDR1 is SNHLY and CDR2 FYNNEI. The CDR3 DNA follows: TGTGCCAGCAGTGCAACTCGGATCAGCTCGAAGAATTTT. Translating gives CASSATRISSKNF.

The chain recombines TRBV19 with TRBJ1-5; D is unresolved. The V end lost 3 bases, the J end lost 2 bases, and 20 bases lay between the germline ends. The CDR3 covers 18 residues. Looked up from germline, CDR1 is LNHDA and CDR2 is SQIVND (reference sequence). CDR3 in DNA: TGTGCCAGTAGTATGCGGGTGAGGGCTCCCCTTGGCAATCAGCCCCAGCATTTT. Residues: CASSMRVRAPLGNQPQHF.